This T cell receptor (beta chain) was identified during a study of blood T cell repertoires in COVID-19. Original handling: By means of reference gene primer amplification, nucleated cell counts were estimated. Libraries were prepared by immunoSEQ multiplex PCR; TCRdb keeps only in-frame clonotypes and omits some of them. V and J calls and clone size follow that table, whereas D and trimming were derived from the DNA. This table has about 160,000 clones, over 80% appearing once. Germline CDR1 and CDR2: MNHNS and SASEGT. Trimming removed 6 bases at V and 1 base at J, with 9 bases between. The CDR3 length is 13 residues.

The sequenced sample was peripheral blood. The chain uses TRBV6-1 and TRBJ1-1, with D unclear. The sequence was obtained from a woman older than 75 with active or convalescent COVID-19. Written as DNA, the CDR3 is TGTGCCAGCAGCATCAACACGAACACTGAAGCTTTCTTT. Protein: CASSINTNTEAFF.